This T cell receptor beta chain was recorded in a study of siplizumab effects on memory and regulatory T cells. Overall study findings and caveats: Only a minority of proliferating CD4+ or CD8+ clones had an assignable naive or memory phenotype, with roughly 80-96% lacking one. No functional test confirmed suppression by proliferating siplizumab-culture Tregs.

Clones were sequenced by immunoSEQ multiplex PCR, and TCRdb holds only the in-frame ones, with some missing. The profile covers about 6,500 clones, with around three fifths appearing a single time and about 15% taken by the ten largest. Germline loops: CDR1 LNHDA, CDR2 SQIVND (reference sequence). V gave up 4 bases and J gave up 6 bases, with 15 bases separating them. The CDR3 totals 14 residues. This clone was seen more than once but under ten times. Its target is not known. Sequenced sample: effector memory CD8+ T cells sorted from blood. The subset: unstimulated CD8+ effector memory T cells. The receptor was isolated from a human donor in good health. The chain combines TRBV19 with TRBJ1-1; no clear D. Here the CDR3 reads CASSNDAESAEAFF. CDR3 sequence (DNA): TGTGCCAGTAGTAACGATGCGGAATCCGCTGAAGCTTTCTTT.